The next 30 T cell receptor beta chains were all read from a single sample in a study of OX40 agonist ivuxolimab in advanced cancers. The table came from immunoSEQ multiplex PCR; TCRdb's copy has only in-frame clones and leaves some out. The repertoire holds about 19,000 clones, with approximately 77% as singletons. The source was CD4+ or CD8+ T cells sorted from blood, collected in a trial of the OX40 agonist ivuxolimab. These receptor sequences come from an adult with an advanced solid tumor such as melanoma, head and neck, liver or kidney cancer.

The chain is built from TRBV9 and TRBJ1-6; no clear D gene. The CDR3 is 13 residues long. V was shortened by 1 base and J by 8 bases, with 7 bases between the two germline ends. Germline CDR1 is SGDLS and CDR2 is YYNGEE. CDR3 bases: TGTGCCAGCAGCGTATCGGCAGATTCACCCCTCCACTTT. Its translation: CASSVSADSPLHF.

V usage is TRBV29-1 and J usage is TRBJ2-7, with TRBD2 identical over 8 bases. This CDR3 has 14 amino acids. Losses at the gene ends were 6 bases for V and 6 bases for J; bases not matched to a gene: 13. Germline loops: CDR1 SQVTM, CDR2 ANQGSEA. This chain's CDR3 is CSVGTSGSLPEQYF. CDR3 in DNA: TGCAGCGTGGGAACCAGCGGGAGCCTTCCCGAGCAGTACTTC.

This clone ranks as medium-sized. The J gene is TRBJ1-2, the V gene TRBV27; no clear D gene. Between the trimmed V and J ends, which lost 8 bases and 8 bases, there was a span of 18 bases. The V gene's germline CDR1 is MNHEY and CDR2 SMNVEV (reference sequence). The CDR3 extends over 13 amino acids. The CDR3 nucleotides read TGTGCCAGCGGGGTCGGCAGTCACCTGGGCTACACCTTC. This gives the protein CASGVGSHLGYTF.

V is TRBV27 and J is TRBJ2-6; D is unclear. The CDR3 length is 18 residues. Trimming removed 5 bases at V and 5 bases at J, with 22 bases between. CDR1 is MNHEY and CDR2 is SMNVEV in the germline V gene (reference sequence). CDR3 DNA sequence: TGTGCCAGCAGTCACGTGAGCTGGCTACAAAGTCGGGCCAACGTCCTGACTTTC. Translated: CASSHVSWLQSRANVLTF.

The gene calls are TRBV7-2 and TRBJ2-2; 14 positions agree with TRBD2. Germline V CDR1 and CDR2: SGHTA, FQGNSA. The CDR3 is 17 amino acids. J was trimmed by 5 bases and V by 5 bases; bases with no gene match: 7. The CDR3 protein is CASSPGLAGVRTGELFF. The CDR3 DNA reads TGTGCCAGCAGCCCGGGACTAGCGGGAGTAAGGACCGGGGAGCTGTTTTTT.

V usage is TRBV2 and J usage is TRBJ2-3, with TRBD2 identical over 12 bases. This CDR3 spans 18 amino acids. The ends lost 0 bases at V and 3 bases at J; junction bases unmatched: 7. Germline V gene data show CDR1 as SNHLY and CDR2 as FYNNEI. The CDR3 region has the DNA TGTGCCAGCAGTGAAGCCCGACTAGCGGGAGAGTGGACAGATACGCAGTATTTT. Protein sequence: CASSEARLAGEWTDTQYF. Based on the CDR3 plus reference TRBV2 and TRBJ2-3, the full variable domain is EPEVTQTPSHQVTQMGQEVILRCVPISNHLYFYWYRQILGQKVEFLVSFYNNEISEKSEIFDDQFSVERPDGSNFTLKIRSTKLEDSAMYFCASSEARLAGEWTDTQYFGPGTRLTVL.

This clone is judged medium-sized (0.01 to 0.1%). The genes are TRBV27 and TRBJ2-5; TRBD1 agrees at 8 bases. From germline, CDR1 is MNHEY and CDR2 SMNVEV (reference sequence). The CDR3 length is 14 residues. Germline trimming cut 4 bases from V and 3 bases from J; bases unmatched to any gene: 4. CDR3 sequence (DNA): TGTGCCAGCAGTTCCCAGGGGGCTGAAGAGACCCAGTACTTC. Translated: CASSSQGAEETQYF.

V usage is TRBV15 and J usage is TRBJ2-7; 8 bases match TRBD1. The CDR3 is 16 residues long. CDR1 is LNHNV, CDR2 YYDKDF, per germline (reference sequence). Trimming cost V 2 bases and J 5 bases; bases outside gene matches: 11. CDR3 coding DNA: TGTGCCACCAGCAGACCTCAGGGGACAGGATCTCACGAGCAGTACTTC. Translated: CATSRPQGTGSHEQYF.

The chain carries TRBV9 and TRBJ2-2; D perhaps matches TRBD2 (7 bases). Germline V gives CDR1 SGDLS, CDR2 YYNGEE. The CDR3 has 15 residues. V was cut by 7 bases and J by 4 bases, with 17 bases left in between. CDR3 loop: CASGPGGPGTGELFF. The DNA of the CDR3 is TGTGCCAGCGGGCCCGGGGGGCCGGGCACCGGGGAGCTGTTTTTT. The whole variable domain, remainder taken from reference TRBV9 and TRBJ2-2, is DSGVTQTPKHLITATGQRVTLRCSPRSGDLSVYWYQQSLDQGLQFLIQYYNGEERAKGNILERFSAQQFPDLHSELNLSSLELGDSALYFCASGPGGPGTGELFFGEGSRLTVL.

The chain has TRBV11-2 and TRBJ2-1; 8 bases agree with TRBD2. The CDR3 loop spans 16 amino acids. V dropped 4 bases and J dropped 4; count of bases not matched to a gene: 9. Germline V gene sequence: CDR1 SGHAT, CDR2 FQNNGV. For the CDR3, the DNA is TGTGCCAGCAGCTCAATCGGGGGGGCCTGGTACAATGAGCAGTTCTTC. This codes for CASSSIGGAWYNEQFF.

The chain recombines TRBV5-6 with TRBJ2-7; D is unresolved. Germline V gene sequence: CDR1 SGHDT, CDR2 YYEEEE. This CDR3 contains 12 residues. V was clipped by 2 bases and J by 5 bases, with 8 bases between them. The CDR3 DNA sequence: TGTGCCAGCAGCTTTGGCCGGGACGAGCAGTACTTC. Translated, it gives CASSFGRDEQYF.

The chain joins TRBV7-6 to TRBJ2-5, with D uncertain. Germline loops: CDR1 SGHVS, CDR2 FNYEAQ. CDR3 size: 15 residues. V was clipped by 3 bases and J by 0 bases, with 11 bases between them. CDR3 in DNA: TGTGCCAGCAGCTTGGGTTTCGACTACCAAGAGACCCAGTACTTC. Translating gives CASSLGFDYQETQYF.

DNA for the CDR3: TGTGCCAGCAGCTTAGTTTCAGGGGGAGATACGCAGTATTTT. Its protein is CASSLVSGGDTQYF. This chain links TRBV11-2 with TRBJ2-3; 7 nucleotides align to TRBD1. The CDR3 is 14 amino acids. V shed 1 base and J 5 bases; nucleotides not matched to a gene: 3. Looked up from germline, CDR1 is SGHAT and CDR2 is FQNNGV.

The V and J genes are TRBV19 and TRBJ2-5; 10 bases are a match to TRBD2. V lost 10 bases and J lost 5; bases outside the gene matches: 16. There are 16 residues in the CDR3. Germline assignment: CDR1 LNHDA and CDR2 SQIVND (reference sequence). CDR3 loop: CATRKREGRIGETQYF. Written as DNA, the CDR3 is TGTGCCACCCGGAAGCGGGAGGGCCGGATTGGGGAGACCCAGTACTTC.

In its sample, this clone was seen a few times. The identical CDR3 is also encoded by other nucleotide sequences in the sample. The V call is TRBV6-6, the J call TRBJ1-1, with 7 bases identical to TRBD1. The CDR3 runs to 15 residues. CDR1 is MNHNY, CDR2 SVGAGI, per germline (reference sequence). The V and J ends lost 10 bases and 2 bases, in that order; junction bases with no gene match: 13. The CDR3 sequence: CATRGQDRSNTEAFF. The CDR3 coding sequence is TGTGCCACCAGAGGACAGGACCGGTCAAACACTGAAGCTTTCTTT.

This clone has just a few counts. The chain joins TRBV4-1 to TRBJ1-5, with D possibly TRBD1 on 6 matching bases. The germline V and J ends were trimmed by 0 bases and 4 bases, with 10 bases remaining between them. In germline, CDR1 is MGHRA, CDR2 YSYEKL. CDR3 length: 15 amino acids. The CDR3 protein is CASSQEYRENQPQHF. CDR3 coding DNA: TGCGCCAGCAGCCAAGAGTACAGGGAAAATCAGCCCCAGCATTTT.

This clone was detected only a few times. A far larger clone is off by one base, so a read error is likely. The sample contains more than one DNA sequence encoding this CDR3. This chain uses TRBV7-9 with TRBJ1-6; D not certain. The V and J ends lost 5 bases and 0 bases respectively, with 14 bases between them. This CDR3 contains 17 residues. Germline V gives CDR1 SEHNR, CDR2 FQNEAQ (reference sequence). CDR3 nucleotides: TGTGCCAGCAGCCCTGAGGCTTCCAGCTCCTATAATTCACCCCTCCACTTT. Translated, it gives CASSPEASSSYNSPLHF.

The rearrangement uses TRBV23-1 and TRBJ1-3; the D is unclear. TRBV23-1 is placed among ORFs of uncertain function. The V and J ends lost 10 bases and 2 bases respectively, with 9 bases between them. This CDR3 is 12 amino acids long. CDR3 amino acids: CATEPPGNTIYF. The CDR3 DNA reads as TGCGCCACCGAGCCTCCTGGAAACACCATATATTTT.

The chain employs TRBV11-1 and TRBJ2-3, with D perhaps matching TRBD2 (6 bases). Trimming cost V 5 bases and J 1 base, with 7 bases left between them. The CDR3 has 13 amino acids. The germline V gene encodes CDR1 SGHAT and CDR2 FQDESV (reference sequence). The CDR3 sequence: CASSPGGTDTQYF. CDR3 in DNA: TGTGCCAGCAGCCCGGGGGGCACAGATACGCAGTATTTT.

The chain couples TRBV28 to TRBJ2-3; D gene uncertain. This CDR3 contains 12 residues. CDR1 is MDHEN, CDR2 SYDVKM, per germline. Trimming stripped 4 bases from V and 10 bases from J, with 12 bases between. CDR3 protein: CASSSLFMAQYF. CDR3 DNA sequence: TGTGCCAGCAGTTCCCTTTTCATGGCGCAGTATTTT.

The chain employs TRBV6-6 and TRBJ1-1, with D tentatively TRBD1 (6 bases). The CDR3 is made up of 12 amino acids. In germline, CDR1 is MNHNY, CDR2 SVGAGI (reference sequence). Trimming cost V 8 bases and J 0 bases, with 7 bases left between them. For the CDR3, the DNA is TGTGCCAGCGGGGGCCTGAACACTGAAGCTTTCTTT. Protein: CASGGLNTEAFF.

This chain connects TRBV28 to TRBJ1-5, with D unresolved. Germline V gene lookup returns CDR1 MDHEN and CDR2 SYDVKM. The CDR3 loop spans 14 amino acids. Trimming took 3 bases from V and 4 from J, leaving 10 bases between them. CDR3 in DNA: TGTGCCAGCAGTTTCTTTCAGAAAAATCAGCCCCAGCATTTT. Its translation is CASSFFQKNQPQHF.

This clone is a singleton in its sample. This chain connects TRBV7-2 to TRBJ1-1; D not resolved. The germline V gene encodes CDR1 SGHTA and CDR2 FQGNSA. The CDR3 is 13 amino acids. Deletions cut 1 base from V and 11 bases from J, with 14 bases between. The CDR3 protein is CASSLDLRDEAFF. In DNA form, the CDR3 reads TGTGCCAGCAGCTTAGATTTACGGGATGAGGCTTTCTTT.

This clone occurred a few times. The rearrangement uses TRBV12-2 and TRBJ1-3. TRBV12-2 is a recognized pseudogene. CDR3 size: 15 residues. The CDR3 sequence is CASRYSQPSGNTIYF. CDR3 DNA: TGTGCAAGTCGCTATAGTCAGCCCTCTGGAAACACCATATATTTT.

The chain is built from TRBV28 and TRBJ1-4; 8 positions match TRBD1. The CDR3 has 16 residues. The germline gives CDR1 MDHEN, CDR2 SYDVKM. The ends lost 5 bases at V and 4 bases at J; junction bases unmatched: 9. The CDR3 DNA sequence: TGTGCCAGCAGTCTCCCGGACAGGGTGGATAATGAAAAACTGTTTTTT. Residues: CASSLPDRVDNEKLFF.

V usage is TRBV6-1 and J usage is TRBJ1-5; perhaps TRBD1 as D (6 bases). The V end lost 5 bases, the J end lost 3 bases, and 14 bases lay between the germline ends. The CDR3 totals 15 residues. Germline CDR1 reads MNHNS; CDR2 reads SASEGT. The DNA of the CDR3 is TGTGCCAGCAGTCCTACTACAGGGTCCAATCAGCCCCAGCATTTT. It codes for CASSPTTGSNQPQHF.

The genes are TRBV7-9 and TRBJ2-3; tentatively, D is TRBD2 (6 bases). The CDR3 spans 15 residues. Germline CDR1 SEHNR, CDR2 FQNEAQ (reference sequence). Trimming left V 5 bases short and J 2 bases short, with 14 bases between. In DNA form, the CDR3 reads TGTGCCAGCAGCCTTACTAGCCCCACCACAGATACGCAGTATTTT. Its translation is CASSLTSPTTDTQYF.

J is TRBJ2-1 and V is TRBV6-6; 11 bases are a match to TRBD2. V shed 4 bases, J shed 7 bases, and the junction held 6 bases outside the gene matches. Germline V gene lookup returns CDR1 MNHNY and CDR2 SVGAGI (reference sequence). This CDR3 is built from 15 residues. This CDR3 reads CASSSGTSGVNEQFF. The CDR3, as DNA: TGTGCCAGCAGTTCCGGGACTAGCGGAGTAAATGAGCAGTTCTTC.

V is TRBV27 and J is TRBJ1-1, with no clear D. The germline CDR1 and CDR2 sequences are MNHEY and SMNVEV (reference sequence). V was clipped by 2 bases and J by 4 bases, with 8 bases between them. This CDR3 contains 13 residues. The CDR3 coding sequence is TGTGCCAGCAGTTTAGGTTCGTTCACTGAAGCTTTCTTT. The encoded protein is CASSLGSFTEAFF.

The V and J genes are TRBV9 and TRBJ2-2, with D possibly matching TRBD2 (7 bases). Germline V gene data show CDR1 as SGDLS and CDR2 as YYNGEE. The CDR3 runs 15 residues. V shed 0 bases and J shed 4 bases, with 10 bases lying between them. CDR3 residues: CASSVEGEGTGELFF. The CDR3 DNA is TGTGCCAGCAGCGTAGAGGGGGAGGGCACCGGGGAGCTGTTTTTT.